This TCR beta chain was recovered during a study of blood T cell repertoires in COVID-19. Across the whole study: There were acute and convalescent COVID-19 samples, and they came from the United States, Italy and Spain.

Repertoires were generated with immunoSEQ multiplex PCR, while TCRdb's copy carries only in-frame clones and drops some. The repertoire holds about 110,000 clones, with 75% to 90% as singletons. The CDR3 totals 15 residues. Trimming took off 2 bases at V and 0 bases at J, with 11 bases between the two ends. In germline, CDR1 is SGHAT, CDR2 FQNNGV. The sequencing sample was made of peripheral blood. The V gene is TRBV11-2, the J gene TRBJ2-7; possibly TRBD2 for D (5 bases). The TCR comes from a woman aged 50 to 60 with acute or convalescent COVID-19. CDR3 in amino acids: CASSLREWGSYEQYF. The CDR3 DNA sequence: TGTGCCAGCAGCTTACGGGAATGGGGCTCCTACGAGCAGTACTTC.